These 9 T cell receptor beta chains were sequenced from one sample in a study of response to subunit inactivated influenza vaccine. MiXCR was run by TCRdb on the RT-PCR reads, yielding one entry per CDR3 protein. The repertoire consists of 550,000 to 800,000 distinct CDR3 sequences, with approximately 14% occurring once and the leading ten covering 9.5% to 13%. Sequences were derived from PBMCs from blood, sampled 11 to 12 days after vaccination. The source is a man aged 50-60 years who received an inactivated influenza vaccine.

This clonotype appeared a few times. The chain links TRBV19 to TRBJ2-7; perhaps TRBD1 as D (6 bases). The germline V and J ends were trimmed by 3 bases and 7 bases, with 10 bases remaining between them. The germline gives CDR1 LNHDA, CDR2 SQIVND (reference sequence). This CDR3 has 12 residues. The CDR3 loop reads CASSMHRAEQYF. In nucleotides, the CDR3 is TGTGCCAGTAGTATGCACAGGGCGGAGCAGTACTTC.

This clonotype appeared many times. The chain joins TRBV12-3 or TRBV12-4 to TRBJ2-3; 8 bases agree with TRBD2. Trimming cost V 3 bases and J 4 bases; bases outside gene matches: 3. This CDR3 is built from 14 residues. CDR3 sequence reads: CASSFSSGPDTQYF. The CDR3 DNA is TGTGCCAGCAGTTTCTCTAGCGGGCCAGATACGCAGTATTTT.

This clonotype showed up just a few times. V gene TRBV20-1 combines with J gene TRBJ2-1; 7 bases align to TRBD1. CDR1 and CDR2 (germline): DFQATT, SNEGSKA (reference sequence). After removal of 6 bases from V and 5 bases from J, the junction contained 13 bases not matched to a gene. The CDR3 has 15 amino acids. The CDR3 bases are TGCAGTGCAAGATACCGGGACAGAAGAAACAATGAGCAGTTCTTC. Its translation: CSARYRDRRNNEQFF.

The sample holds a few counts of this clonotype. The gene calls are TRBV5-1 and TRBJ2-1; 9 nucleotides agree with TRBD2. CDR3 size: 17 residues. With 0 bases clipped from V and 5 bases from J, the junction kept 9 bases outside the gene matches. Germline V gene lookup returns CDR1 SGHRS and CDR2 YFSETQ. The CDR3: CASSLGLWRGGHNEQFF. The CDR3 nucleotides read TGCGCCAGCAGCTTGGGGCTATGGCGGGGGGGCCACAATGAGCAGTTCTTC.

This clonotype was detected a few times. The DNA of the CDR3 is TGCAGTGCCGAGGTCCCGGGAAAGATTGAGCAGTTCTTC. Protein: CSAEVPGKIEQFF. This chain connects TRBV20-1 to TRBJ2-1, with a weak D call TRBD2 (5 bases). The CDR3 has 13 amino acids. Germline V gene lookup returns CDR1 DFQATT and CDR2 SNEGSKA (reference sequence). The ends were cut back, 6 bases at V and 9 bases at J, with 18 bases in the middle.

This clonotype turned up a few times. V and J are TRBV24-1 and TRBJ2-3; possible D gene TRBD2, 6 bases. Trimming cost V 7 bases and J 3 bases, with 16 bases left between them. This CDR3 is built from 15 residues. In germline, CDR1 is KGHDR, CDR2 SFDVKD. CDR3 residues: CATSPPTGGTDTQYF. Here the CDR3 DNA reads TGTGCCACCAGCCCTCCTACCGGGGGAACAGATACGCAGTATTTT.

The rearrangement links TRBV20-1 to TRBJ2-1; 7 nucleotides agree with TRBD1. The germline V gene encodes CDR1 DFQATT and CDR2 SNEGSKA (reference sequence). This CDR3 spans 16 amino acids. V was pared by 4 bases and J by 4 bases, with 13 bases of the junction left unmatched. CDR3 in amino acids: CSAKGHLHRGYNEQFF. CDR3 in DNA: TGCAGTGCTAAGGGCCACCTTCACAGGGGTTACAATGAGCAGTTCTTC.

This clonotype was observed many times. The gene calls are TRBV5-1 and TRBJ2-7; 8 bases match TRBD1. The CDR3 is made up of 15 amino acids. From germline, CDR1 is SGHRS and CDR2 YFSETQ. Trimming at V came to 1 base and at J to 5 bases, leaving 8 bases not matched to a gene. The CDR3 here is CASSLLWTGSDEQYF. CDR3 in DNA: TGCGCCAGCAGCTTGCTGTGGACAGGGTCGGACGAGCAGTACTTC.

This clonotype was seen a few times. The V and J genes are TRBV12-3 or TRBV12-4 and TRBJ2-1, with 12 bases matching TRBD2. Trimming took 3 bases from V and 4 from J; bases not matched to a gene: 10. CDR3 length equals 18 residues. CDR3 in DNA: TGTGCCAGCAGTTTTAAACGGACCGGACTAGCGGGGTACAATGAGCAGTTCTTC. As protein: CASSFKRTGLAGYNEQFF.